This entry concerns a single TCR beta chain. Its cognate antigen is unknown. The entry originates in a study of cytomegalovirus exposure and HLA in healthy donors. PCR involved 60 Vbeta and 13 Jbeta primers. Profiling relied on immunoSEQ multiplex PCR, and the TCRdb table lists in-frame clones only, not all of them. This table holds some 110,000 clones, 80% to 85% found once. The V and J ends lost 3 bases and 4 bases, in that order; junction bases with no gene match: 9. Per the germline V gene, CDR1 is MDHEN and CDR2 is SYDVKM. This CDR3 has 17 amino acids. Study-wide points: Compared with the roughly 700-donor mean, an Asian-associated ancestry cluster reportedly had fewer N-insertions, according to a later analysis. Reportedly, cytomegalovirus status was diagnosed with high sensitivity and specificity. V- and J-gene trimming in TCR beta was tied to a missense DCLRE1C variant by an analysis performed later. Specificity for CMV antigens was confirmed in vitro for a few of the CMV-associated chains.

The sequence was obtained from a man under 40 in good health and CMV-seropositive. The chain joins TRBV28 to TRBJ2-7; 13 bases agree with TRBD2. What was sequenced was PBMCs. CDR3 coding DNA: TGTGCCAGCAGTTTTATGCATTTGACTAGCGGGGGGTACGAGCAGTACTTC. Amino acid sequence: CASSFMHLTSGGYEQYF.